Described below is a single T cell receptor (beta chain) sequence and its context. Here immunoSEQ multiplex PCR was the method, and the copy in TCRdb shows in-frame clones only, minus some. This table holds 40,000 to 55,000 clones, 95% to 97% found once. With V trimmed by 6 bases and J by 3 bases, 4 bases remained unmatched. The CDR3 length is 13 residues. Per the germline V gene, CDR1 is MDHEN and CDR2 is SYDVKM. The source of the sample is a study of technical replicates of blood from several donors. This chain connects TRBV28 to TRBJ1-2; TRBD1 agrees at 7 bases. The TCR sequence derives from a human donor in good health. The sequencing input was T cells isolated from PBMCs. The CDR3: CASSRDRDYGYTF. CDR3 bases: TGTGCCAGCAGCAGGGACAGAGACTATGGCTACACCTTC.